This TCR beta chain was observed in a study of T-cell reconstitution after alpha-beta-depleted transplantation in children. Study-level findings and limits: High day-60 TCRbeta diversity in some patients came from surviving recipient T cells and thymic progenitors. T-cell numbers and diversity one year post-transplant derived largely from freshly generated T cells. Reportedly, alpha-beta T cells present about two months post-transplant originated from several hundred expanded clones of graft origin.

Unique molecular identifiers were incorporated when the TCRbeta library was constructed. A single record per CDR3 protein comes from TCRdb applying MiXCR to the PCR reads. In the table there are 44,000 or so distinct CDR3 sequences, around a tenth of which are singletons. There are many counts of this clonotype. Antigen unknown. Trimming pared 1 base from V and 8 bases from J, leaving 14 bases between. The germline V gene has CDR1 MGHRA and CDR2 YSYEKL. The CDR3 is made up of 15 amino acids. V is TRBV4-1 and J is TRBJ1-4; D unresolved. The clonotype comes from a male patient aged 2 to 9 who had a stem cell transplant for chronic granulomatous disease, so the T cells may come from the graft donor. The sequences come from PBMCs, mostly from graft donor cells, collected 60 days after TCRalphabeta/CD19-depleted stem cell transplant. Here the CDR3 reads CASSQVNRLDEKLFF. The CDR3 nucleotides are TGCGCCAGCAGCCAAGTGAATAGGCTGGACGAAAAACTGTTTTTT.